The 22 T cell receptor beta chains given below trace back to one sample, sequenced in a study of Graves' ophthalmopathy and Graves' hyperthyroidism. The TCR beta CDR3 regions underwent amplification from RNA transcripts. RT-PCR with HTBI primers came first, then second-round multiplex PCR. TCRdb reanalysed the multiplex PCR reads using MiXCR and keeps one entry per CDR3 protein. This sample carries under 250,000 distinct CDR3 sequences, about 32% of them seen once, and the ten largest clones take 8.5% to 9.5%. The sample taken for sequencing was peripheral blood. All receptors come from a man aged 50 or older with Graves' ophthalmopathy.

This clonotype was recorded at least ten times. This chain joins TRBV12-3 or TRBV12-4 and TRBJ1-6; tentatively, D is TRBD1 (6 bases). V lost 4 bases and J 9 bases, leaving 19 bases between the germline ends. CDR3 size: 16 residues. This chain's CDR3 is CASSSETGGNSSPLHF. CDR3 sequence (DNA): TGTGCCAGCAGTTCCGAGACAGGCGGCAATAGTTCACCCCTCCACTTT.

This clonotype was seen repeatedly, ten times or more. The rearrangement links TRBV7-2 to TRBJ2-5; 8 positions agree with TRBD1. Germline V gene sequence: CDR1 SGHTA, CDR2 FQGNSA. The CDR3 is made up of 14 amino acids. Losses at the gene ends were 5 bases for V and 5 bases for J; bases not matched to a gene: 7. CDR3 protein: CASSAGQGRETQYF. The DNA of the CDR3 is TGTGCCAGCAGCGCCGGACAGGGCCGGGAGACCCAGTACTTC.

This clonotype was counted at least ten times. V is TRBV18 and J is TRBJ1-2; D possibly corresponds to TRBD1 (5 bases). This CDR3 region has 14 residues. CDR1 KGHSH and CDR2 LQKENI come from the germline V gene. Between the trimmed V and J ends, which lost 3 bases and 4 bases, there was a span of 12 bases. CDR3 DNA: TGTGCCAGCTCACCTCCGGGGGGTCCCTATGGCTACACCTTC. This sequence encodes CASSPPGGPYGYTF.

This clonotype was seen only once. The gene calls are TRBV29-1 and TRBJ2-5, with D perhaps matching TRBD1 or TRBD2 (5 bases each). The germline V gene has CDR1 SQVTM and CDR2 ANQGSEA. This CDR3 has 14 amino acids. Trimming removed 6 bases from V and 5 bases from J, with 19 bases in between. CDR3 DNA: TGCAGCGTGATCCTCCGAGGGGTAGTGGAGACCCAGTACTTC. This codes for CSVILRGVVETQYF.

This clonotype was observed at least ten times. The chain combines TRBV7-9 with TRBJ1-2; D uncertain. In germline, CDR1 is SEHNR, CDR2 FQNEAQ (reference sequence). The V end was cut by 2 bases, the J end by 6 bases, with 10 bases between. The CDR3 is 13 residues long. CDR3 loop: CASSLMESHGYTF. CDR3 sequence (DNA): TGTGCCAGCAGCTTAATGGAATCCCATGGCTACACCTTC.

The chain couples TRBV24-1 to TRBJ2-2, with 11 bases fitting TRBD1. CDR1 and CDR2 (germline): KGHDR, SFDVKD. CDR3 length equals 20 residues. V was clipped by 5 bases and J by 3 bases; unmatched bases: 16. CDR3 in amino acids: CATSAGADRGRIGDTGELFF. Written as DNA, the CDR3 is TGTGCCACCAGTGCGGGAGCGGACAGGGGGCGAATCGGAGACACCGGGGAGCTGTTTTTT.

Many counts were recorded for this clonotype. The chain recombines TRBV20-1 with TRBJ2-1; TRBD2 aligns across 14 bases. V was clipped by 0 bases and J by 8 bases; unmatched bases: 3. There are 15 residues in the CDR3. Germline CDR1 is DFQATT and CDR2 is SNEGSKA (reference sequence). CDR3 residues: CSARDGTSGSDEQFF. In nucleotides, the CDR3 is TGCAGTGCTAGAGATGGGACTAGCGGGAGCGATGAGCAGTTCTTC.

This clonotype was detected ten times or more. The DNA for the CDR3 is TGTGCCGCCAAGGGGGCGGGAGATGGCACCGGGGAGCTGTTTTTT. Protein: CAAKGAGDGTGELFF. This chain connects TRBV10-3 to TRBJ2-2; the D gene could be TRBD1 or TRBD2 (7 bases each). V gave up 11 bases and J gave up 4 bases, with 20 bases separating them. Germline V CDR1 and CDR2: ENHRY, SYGVKD. The CDR3 sequence is 15 residues long.

As DNA, the CDR3 is TGTGCCAGCAGCCAAGAGGCCGTGGGCGAGCAGTACTTC. Translated: CASSQEAVGEQYF. The rearrangement links TRBV3-1 to TRBJ2-7; D is ambiguous. CDR3 length: 13 amino acids. Germline-derived CDR1 and CDR2 are LGHDT and YNNKEL (reference sequence). Between the trimmed V and J ends, which lost 0 bases and 6 bases, there was a span of 9 bases.

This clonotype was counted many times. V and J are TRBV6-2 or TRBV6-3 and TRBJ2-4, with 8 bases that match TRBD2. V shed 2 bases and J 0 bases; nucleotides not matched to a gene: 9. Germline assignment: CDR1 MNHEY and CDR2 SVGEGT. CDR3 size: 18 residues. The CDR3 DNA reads TGTGCCAGCAGTTACGCAGCGGGAGAAAGGCTAGCCAAAAACATTCAGTACTTC. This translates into CASSYAAGERLAKNIQYF.

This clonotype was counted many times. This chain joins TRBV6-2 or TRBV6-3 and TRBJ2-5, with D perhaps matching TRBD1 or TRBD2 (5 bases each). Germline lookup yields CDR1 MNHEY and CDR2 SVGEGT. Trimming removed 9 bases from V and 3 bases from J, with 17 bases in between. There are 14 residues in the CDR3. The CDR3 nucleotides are TGTGCCAGTTGCGATTATCAGGGAGAAGAGACCCAGTACTTC. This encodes CASCDYQGEETQYF.

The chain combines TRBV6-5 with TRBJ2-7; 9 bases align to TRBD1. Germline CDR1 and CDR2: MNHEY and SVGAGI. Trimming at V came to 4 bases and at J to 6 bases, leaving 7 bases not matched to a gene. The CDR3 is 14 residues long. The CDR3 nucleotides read TGTGCCAGCAGTTCCCGGGACAGGGTCCGCGAGCAGTACTTC. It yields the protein CASSSRDRVREQYF.

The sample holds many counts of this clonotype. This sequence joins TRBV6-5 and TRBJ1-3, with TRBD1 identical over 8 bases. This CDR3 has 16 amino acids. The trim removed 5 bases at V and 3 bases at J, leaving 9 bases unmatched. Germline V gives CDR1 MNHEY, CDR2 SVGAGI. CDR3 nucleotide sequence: TGTGCCAGCAGTCTACCGGGACAGGTGATTGGAAACACCATATATTTT. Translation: CASSLPGQVIGNTIYF.

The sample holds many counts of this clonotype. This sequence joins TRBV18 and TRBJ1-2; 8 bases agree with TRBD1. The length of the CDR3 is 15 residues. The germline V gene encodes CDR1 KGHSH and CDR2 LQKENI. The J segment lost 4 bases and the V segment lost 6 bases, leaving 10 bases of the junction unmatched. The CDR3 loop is CASSLDRDGGYGYTF. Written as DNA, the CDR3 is TGTGCCAGCTCGCTGGACAGGGACGGTGGCTATGGCTACACCTTC.

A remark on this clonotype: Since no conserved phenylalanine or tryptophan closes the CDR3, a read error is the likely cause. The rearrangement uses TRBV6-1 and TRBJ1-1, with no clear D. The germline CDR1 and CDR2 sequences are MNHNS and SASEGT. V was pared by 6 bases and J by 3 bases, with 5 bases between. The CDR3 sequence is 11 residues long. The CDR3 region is CASRRDTEAFS. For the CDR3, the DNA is TGTGCCAGCAGGAGGGACACTGAAGCTTTCTCT.

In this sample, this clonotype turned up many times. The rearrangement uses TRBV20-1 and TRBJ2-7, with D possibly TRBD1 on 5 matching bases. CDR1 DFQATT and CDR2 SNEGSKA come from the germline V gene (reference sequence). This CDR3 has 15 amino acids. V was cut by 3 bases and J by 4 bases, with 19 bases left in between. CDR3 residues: CSARSAGNSPYEQYF. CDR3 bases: TGCAGTGCTAGGTCTGCAGGGAACAGCCCTTACGAGCAGTACTTC.

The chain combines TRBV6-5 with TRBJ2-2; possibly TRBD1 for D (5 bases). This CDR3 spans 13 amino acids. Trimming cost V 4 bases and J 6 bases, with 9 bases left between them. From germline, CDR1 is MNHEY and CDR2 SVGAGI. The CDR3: CASSFTRAGELFF. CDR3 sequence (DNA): TGTGCCAGCAGTTTTACCAGGGCCGGGGAGCTGTTTTTT.

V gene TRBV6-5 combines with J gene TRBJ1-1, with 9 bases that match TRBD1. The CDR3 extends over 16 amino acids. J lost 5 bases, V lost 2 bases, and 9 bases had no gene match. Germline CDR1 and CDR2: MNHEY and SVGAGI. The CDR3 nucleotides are TGTGCCAGCAGTTACGGGCTACAGGGGGCGCGGACTGAAGCTTTCTTT. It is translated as CASSYGLQGARTEAFF.

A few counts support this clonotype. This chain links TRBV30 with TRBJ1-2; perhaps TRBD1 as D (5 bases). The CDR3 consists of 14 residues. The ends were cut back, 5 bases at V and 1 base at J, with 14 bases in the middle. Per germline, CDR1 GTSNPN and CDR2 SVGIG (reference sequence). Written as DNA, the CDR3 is TGTGCCTGGCACTTCCTAGACAGTAACTATGGCTACACCTTC. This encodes CAWHFLDSNYGYTF.

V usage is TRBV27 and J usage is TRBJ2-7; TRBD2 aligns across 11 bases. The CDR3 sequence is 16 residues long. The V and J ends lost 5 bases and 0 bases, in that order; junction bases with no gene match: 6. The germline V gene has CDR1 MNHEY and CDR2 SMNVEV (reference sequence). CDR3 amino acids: CASSKRTSGYSYEQYF. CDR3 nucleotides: TGTGCCAGCAGTAAGAGGACTAGCGGGTACTCCTACGAGCAGTACTTC.

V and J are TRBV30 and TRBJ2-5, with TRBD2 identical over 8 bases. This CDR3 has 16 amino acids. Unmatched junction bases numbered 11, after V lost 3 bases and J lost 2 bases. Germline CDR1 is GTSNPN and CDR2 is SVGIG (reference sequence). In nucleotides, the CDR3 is TGTGCCTGGAGCCCCGGGAGCGGGAGCCGTCAAGAGACCCAGTACTTC. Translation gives CAWSPGSGSRQETQYF.

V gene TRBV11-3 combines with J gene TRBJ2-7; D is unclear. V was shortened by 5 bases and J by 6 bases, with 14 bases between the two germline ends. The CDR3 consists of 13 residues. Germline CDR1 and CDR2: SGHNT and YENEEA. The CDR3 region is CASSLVWDAEQYF. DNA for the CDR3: TGTGCCAGCAGCCTAGTATGGGATGCCGAGCAGTACTTC.